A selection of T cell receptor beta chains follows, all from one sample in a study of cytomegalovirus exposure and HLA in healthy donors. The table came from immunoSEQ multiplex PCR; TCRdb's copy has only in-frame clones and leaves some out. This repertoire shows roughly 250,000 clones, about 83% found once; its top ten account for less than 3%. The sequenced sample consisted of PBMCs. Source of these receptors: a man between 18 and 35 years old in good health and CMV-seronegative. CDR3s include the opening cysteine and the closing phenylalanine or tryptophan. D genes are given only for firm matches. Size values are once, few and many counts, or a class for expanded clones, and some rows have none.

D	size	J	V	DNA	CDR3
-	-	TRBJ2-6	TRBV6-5	TGTGCCAGCAGTGGGGACTGGGGGGCCAACGTCCTGACTTTC	CASSGDWGANVLTF
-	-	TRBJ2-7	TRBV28	TGTGCCAGTATGGAAACAGGACCTACCTACGAGCAGTACTTC	CASMETGPTYEQYF
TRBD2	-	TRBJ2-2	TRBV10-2	TGCGCCAGCAGTGAGTCGAGGCTAGCGGGAGGAGGCGGGGAGCTGTTTTTT	CASSESRLAGGGGELFF
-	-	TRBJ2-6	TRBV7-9	TGTGCCAGCAGCGTACAGGAATACTCTGGGGCCAACGTCCTGACTTTC	CASSVQEYSGANVLTF
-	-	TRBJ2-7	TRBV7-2	TGTGCCAGCAGCTTCGTCCTCTACGAGCAGTACTTC	CASSFVLYEQYF
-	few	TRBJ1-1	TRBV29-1	TGCAGCGTTGATTCGGGGGGCACTGAAGCTTTCTTT	CSVDSGGTEAFF
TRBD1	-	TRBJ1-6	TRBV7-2	TGTGCCAGCAGCCGGACAGGGGGTAATTCACCCCTCCACTTT	CASSRTGGNSPLHF
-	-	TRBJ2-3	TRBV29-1	TGCAGCGTTGACGAGGGCTCAGATACGCAGTATTTT	CSVDEGSDTQYF
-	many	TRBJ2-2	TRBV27	TGTGCCAGCAGTTTATTGGCGGGGTATGGCACCGGGGAGCTGTTTTTT	CASSLLAGYGTGELFF
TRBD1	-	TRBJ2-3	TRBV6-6	TGTGCCAGCGGTGACAGGGGCACAGATACGCAGTATTTT	CASGDRGTDTQYF
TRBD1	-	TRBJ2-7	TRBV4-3	TGCGCCAGCAGCCTCGCCGGGACAGGGGTTAGCGAGCAGTACTTC	CASSLAGTGVSEQYF
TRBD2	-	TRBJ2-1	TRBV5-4	TGTGCCAGCAGCTTGGGCGGCGGGGGGCTAGTTTTTGAGCAGTTCTTC	CASSLGGGGLVFEQFF
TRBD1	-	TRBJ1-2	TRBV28	TGTGCCAGCAGTACCCTTCAGGGGGGTGGCTACACCTTC	CASSTLQGGGYTF
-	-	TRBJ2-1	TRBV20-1	TGCAGTGCTAACGGTTACAATGAGCAGTTCTTC	CSANGYNEQFF
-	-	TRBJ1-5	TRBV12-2	TGTGCAAGTCGCTTGGGACGGGACAGGGTCGACCATCAGCCCCAGCATTTT	CASRLGRDRVDHQPQHF
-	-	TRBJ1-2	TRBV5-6	TGTGCCAGCAGCTTTGGTCAGTCTAACTATGGCTACACCTTC	CASSFGQSNYGYTF
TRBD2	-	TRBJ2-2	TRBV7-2	TGTGCCAGCAGCCTTAGGGTCCAGCGGGAGGGCGGCACCGGGGAGCTGTTTTTT	CASSLRVQREGGTGELFF
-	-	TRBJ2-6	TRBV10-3	TGTGCCATCCAAGGGACAGGGGCCAACGTCCTGACTTTC	CAIQGTGANVLTF
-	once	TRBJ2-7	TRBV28	TGTGCCAGCAAACTAGCTTTTAGAAGCTCCTACGAGCAGTACTTC	CASKLAFRSSYEQYF
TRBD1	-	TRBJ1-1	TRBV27	TGTGCCAGCAGTTTAACAGGGGGGGGTACTGAAGCTTTCTTT	CASSLTGGGTEAFF
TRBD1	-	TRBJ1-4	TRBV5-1	TGCGCCAGCAGCTCCGGACAGGATAGTGAAAAACTGTTTTTT	CASSSGQDSEKLFF
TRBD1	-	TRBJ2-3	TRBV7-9	TGTGCCAGCAGTACAGGGGACAGCGTCACAGATACGCAGTATTTT	CASSTGDSVTDTQYF
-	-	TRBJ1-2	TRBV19	TGTGCCAGTTGTGATAGGGGGGGCGCCGATGGCTACACCTTC	CASCDRGGADGYTF
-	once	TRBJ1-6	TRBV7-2	TGTGCCAGCAGCCAGGGGACGGTCGACACACTCCACTTT	CASSQGTVDTLHF
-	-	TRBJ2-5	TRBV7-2	TGTGCCAGCACTCCACCACAGGGCCAGGTGGGGACCCAGTACTTC	CASTPPQGQVGTQYF
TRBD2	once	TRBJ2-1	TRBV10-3	TGTGCCATCAGCCTGACTAGCGGGAGAGGTGAGCAGTTCTTC	CAISLTSGRGEQFF
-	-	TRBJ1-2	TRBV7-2	TGTGCCAGCAGCTTAGCGCTAAGGGGTCGCGGTGGCTACACCTTC	CASSLALRGRGGYTF
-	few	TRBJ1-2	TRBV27	TGTGCCAGCAGTTTAGTGCAGGGGATGCGTGGCTACACCTTC	CASSLVQGMRGYTF
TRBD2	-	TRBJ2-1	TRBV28	TGTGCCACGGGGGGGTACAATGAGCAGTTCTTC	CATGGYNEQFF
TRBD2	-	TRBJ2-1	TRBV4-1	TGCGCCAGCAGCCAATCTAGCGGGGGGGATGAGCAGTTCTTC	CASSQSSGGDEQFF
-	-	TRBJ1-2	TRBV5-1	TGCGCCAGCAGCTTGGTAACAGGAGATGGCTACACCTTC	CASSLVTGDGYTF
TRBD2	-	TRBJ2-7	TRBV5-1	TGCGCCAGCAGTCCAAGCGGGAGTCGGGCCGAGCAGTACTTC	CASSPSGSRAEQYF
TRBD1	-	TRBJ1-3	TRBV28	TGTGCCAGCAGTTCCTCAGGGGGAAGAAACACCATATATTTT	CASSSSGGRNTIYF
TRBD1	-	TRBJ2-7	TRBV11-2	TGTGCCAGCAGCTGGAGGGGACAGGGGGACTACGAGCAGTACTTC	CASSWRGQGDYEQYF
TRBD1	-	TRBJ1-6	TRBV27	TGTGCCAGCAGTTCACCCGGGACAGGGGGCGGTAATTCACCCCTCCACTTT	CASSSPGTGGGNSPLHF
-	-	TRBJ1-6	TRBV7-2	TGTGCCAGCAGCTTAGTAGCGGAGGATTCACCCCTCCACTTT	CASSLVAEDSPLHF
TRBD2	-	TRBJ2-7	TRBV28	TGTGCCTCCCGGTGGGCGGGAGGGTTCTCCTACGAGCAGTACTTC	CASRWAGGFSYEQYF
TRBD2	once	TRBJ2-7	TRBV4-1	TGCGCCAGCAGCCAAGGGGGGGGAGGAATGTCCTACGAGCAGTACTTC	CASSQGGGGMSYEQYF
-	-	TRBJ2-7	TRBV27	TGTGCCAGCAGTGTAAGGGGACTTACCTACGAGCAGTACTTC	CASSVRGLTYEQYF
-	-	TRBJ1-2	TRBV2	TGTGCCTCCCACGGGGACTACAAGGGCTACACCTTC	CASHGDYKGYTF